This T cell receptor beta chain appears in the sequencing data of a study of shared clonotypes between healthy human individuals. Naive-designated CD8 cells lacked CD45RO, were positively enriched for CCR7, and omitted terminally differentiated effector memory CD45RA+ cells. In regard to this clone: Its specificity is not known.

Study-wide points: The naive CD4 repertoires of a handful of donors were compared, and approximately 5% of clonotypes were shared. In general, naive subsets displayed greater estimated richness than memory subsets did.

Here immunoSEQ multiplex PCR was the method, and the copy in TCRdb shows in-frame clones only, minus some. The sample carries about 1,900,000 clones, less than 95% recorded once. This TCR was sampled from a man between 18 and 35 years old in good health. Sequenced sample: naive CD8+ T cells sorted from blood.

The CDR3 nucleotides read TGTGCCAGCAGCTTCGGGGGATACGAGCAGTACTTC. Translated, it gives CASSFGGYEQYF. This rearrangement joins TRBV5-5 to TRBJ2-7; tentatively, D is TRBD2 (6 bases). CDR1 and CDR2 (germline): SGHKS, YYEKEE (reference sequence). V shed 2 bases and J shed 4 bases, with 7 bases lying between them. The length of the CDR3 is 12 residues.